The rows below give T cell receptor beta chains drawn from one sample of a study of cytomegalovirus exposure and HLA in healthy donors. Profiled with immunoSEQ multiplex PCR; TCRdb holds only in-frame clones, not every one. The data contain about 140,000 clones, more than 75% of them seen just once; the ten biggest clones take up less than 2%. Sequences were obtained from PBMCs. The receptors here all came from a man in his forties in good health and CMV-seronegative. The CDR3 runs from the conserved cysteine through the conserved F or W. The D gene is left open where the match is weak. Clone size is stated in some rows and not others, as once, few, many or a class when expanded.

v_call: TRBV5-1; j_call: TRBJ2-5; clone_size: few; d_call: -; cdr3_aa: CASSLAPATGETQYF; cdr3_nt: TGCGCCAGCAGCTTGGCCCCCGCGACCGGGGAGACCCAGTACTTC
v_call: TRBV4-1; j_call: TRBJ1-5; clone_size: -; d_call: -; cdr3_aa: CASSQDSPRQGNQPQHF; cdr3_nt: TGCGCCAGCAGCCAAGATAGCCCGCGGCAGGGAAATCAGCCCCAGCATTTT
v_call: TRBV6-5; j_call: TRBJ2-3; clone_size: -; d_call: -; cdr3_aa: CASSYSGTTDTQYF; cdr3_nt: TGTGCCAGCAGTTACTCTGGCACCACAGATACGCAGTATTTT
v_call: TRBV27; j_call: TRBJ2-2; clone_size: -; d_call: -; cdr3_aa: CASRPWGDTGELFF; cdr3_nt: TGTGCCAGCAGACCTTGGGGGGACACCGGGGAGCTGTTTTTT
v_call: TRBV28; j_call: TRBJ2-3; clone_size: -; d_call: TRBD1; cdr3_aa: CASSLTGNTQYF; cdr3_nt: TGTGCCAGCAGTTTGACAGGGAATACGCAGTATTTT
v_call: TRBV11-1; j_call: TRBJ2-1; clone_size: -; d_call: -; cdr3_aa: CASSLAAEPGTPYNEQFF; cdr3_nt: TGTGCCAGCAGCTTAGCGGCTGAGCCCGGGACTCCCTACAATGAGCAGTTCTTC
v_call: TRBV4-2; j_call: TRBJ2-1; clone_size: -; d_call: TRBD2; cdr3_aa: CASSQEALAGPPSYNEQFF; cdr3_nt: TGTGCCAGCAGCCAAGAGGCACTAGCGGGACCCCCGTCCTACAATGAGCAGTTCTTC
v_call: TRBV19; j_call: TRBJ2-7; clone_size: -; d_call: -; cdr3_aa: CASSLGPEQYF; cdr3_nt: TGTGCCAGTAGCCTCGGTCCCGAGCAGTACTTC
v_call: TRBV7-9; j_call: TRBJ2-7; clone_size: few; d_call: TRBD1; cdr3_aa: CSSSLVTGGEQYF; cdr3_nt: TGTTCCAGCAGCTTAGTCACAGGGGGCGAGCAGTACTTC
v_call: TRBV5-1; j_call: TRBJ2-6; clone_size: -; d_call: TRBD1; cdr3_aa: CASSQGAGANVLTF; cdr3_nt: TGCGCCAGCAGCCAGGGGGCTGGGGCCAACGTCCTGACTTTC